This TCR beta chain was documented in a study of blood T cell repertoires in COVID-19. TCRdb keeps only in-frame clones here, not all; method: immunoSEQ multiplex PCR. The sample records about 520,000 clones, over 75% being singletons. This CDR3 spans 16 amino acids. V was clipped by 5 bases and J by 5 bases; unmatched bases: 11. The germline gives CDR1 SEHNR, CDR2 FQNEAQ (reference sequence). Sequencing input: peripheral blood. The receptor comes from a human donor in a cohort sampled during active COVID-19. The rearrangement uses TRBV7-9 and TRBJ1-1, with TRBD1 matching over 10 bases. CDR3 sequence: CASSLGGQGSYTEAFF. The DNA of the CDR3 is TGTGCCAGCAGCCTAGGGGGACAGGGGTCTTATACTGAAGCTTTCTTT.